Listed below are T cell receptor beta chains from one sample, sequenced in a study of control samples from healthy donors and cancer patients. The data were produced by immunoSEQ multiplex PCR, yet TCRdb's version contains in-frame clones alone and is incomplete. Among about 80,000 clones listed, 90% to 95% were seen once. What was sequenced was blood. Receptor source: a man aged 45-60 years in good health. The CDR3 runs from the conserved cysteine through the conserved F or W. The order of the fields is D gene, J gene, CDR3 length, V gene, clone size, CDR3 DNA, CDR3 protein. A D gene is named only where the DNA matches it firmly. Size is stated for part of the rows, as once, few or many counts, or as a class when the clone is expanded.

- TRBJ1-1 13 TRBV11-3 - TGTGCCAGCAGTTTGGGGGTGAACACTGAAGCTTTCTTT CASSLGVNTEAFF
- TRBJ2-5 16 TRBV3-1/TRBV3-2 - TGTGCCAGCAGCCCGATAGGGGGGGCGGTAGGGGAGACCCAGTACTTC CASSPIGGAVGETQYF
- TRBJ2-1 12 TRBV5-1 - TGCGCCAGCAGCTTGAAGACAGGAGAGCAGTTCTTC CASSLKTGEQFF
- TRBJ1-2 13 TRBV30 - TGTGCCTGGAGTGAGGGGCCCGTCTATGGCTACACCTTC CAWSEGPVYGYTF
- TRBJ1-1 15 TRBV9 - TGTGCCAGCAGCGTAGGAAGGGGCACAGGTACTGAAGCTTTCTTT CASSVGRGTGTEAFF
- TRBJ1-2 15 TRBV5-6 - TGTGCCAGCAGCTATACCGGGCCGCAAACGGGTGGCTACACCTTC CASSYTGPQTGGYTF
TRBD1 TRBJ2-3 17 TRBV25-1 - TGTGCCAGCAGATCTCCCGGGACAGGCTCTAACACAGATACGCAGTATTTT CASRSPGTGSNTDTQYF
TRBD1 TRBJ1-1 15 TRBV14 - TGTGCCAGCAGCCGAAATACAGGGGTTGGCACTGAAGCTTTCTTT CASSRNTGVGTEAFF
- TRBJ1-5 16 TRBV7-2 - TGTGCCAGCAGCTTAGGGGGTAGGGGCCTCAATCAGCCCCAGCATTTT CASSLGGRGLNQPQHF
- TRBJ1-2 13 TRBV18 - TGTGCCAGCTCACCAAACAGTAACTATGGCTACACCTTC CASSPNSNYGYTF
TRBD1 TRBJ2-5 15 TRBV5-1 - TGCGCCAGCAGCTTGAGGGGGACAGGGGAAGAGACCCAGTACTTC CASSLRGTGEETQYF
TRBD1 TRBJ1-6 15 TRBV6-5 - TGTGCCAGCATACGCGCGGACAGGATGTCTTCACCCCTCCACTTT CASIRADRMSSPLHF
- TRBJ2-7 15 TRBV6-2/TRBV6-3 - TGTGCCAGCAGTTACTCTGTACTATCCTCCTACGAGCAGTACTTC CASSYSVLSSYEQYF
TRBD1 TRBJ2-2 17 TRBV19 - TGTGCCAGTAGTATAAGGACAGGGTGGCCGAGAACCGGGGAGCTGTTTTTT CASSIRTGWPRTGELFF
TRBD1 TRBJ1-2 12 TRBV6-5 - TGTGCCAGCGGGACAGGGGGCTGGGGCTACACCTTC CASGTGGWGYTF
- TRBJ2-2 16 TRBV5-3 - TGTGCCAGAAGCTTGGGTGGTCTCGTTAACACCGGGGAGCTGTTTTTT CARSLGGLVNTGELFF
TRBD2 TRBJ2-1 14 TRBV9 - TGTGCCAGCAGCGCTAGCGGGGGTAACAATGAGCAGTTCTTC CASSASGGNNEQFF
- TRBJ1-2 15 TRBV2 once TGTGCCAGCAGTTACACTTTCACAGGGAACTATGGCTACACCTTC CASSYTFTGNYGYTF
- TRBJ2-3 14 TRBV20-1 - TGCAGTGCTAGTGGCCAGGCAAGCACAGATACGCAGTATTTT CSASGQASTDTQYF
TRBD1 TRBJ1-6 14 TRBV5-1 - TGCGCCAGCACTTTAGGACAGGGGAGTTCACCCCTCCACTTT CASTLGQGSSPLHF
- TRBJ1-1 13 TRBV2 - TGTGCCAGCAGTGAAGTTCCGGACACTGAAGCTTTCTTT CASSEVPDTEAFF
- TRBJ1-6 13 TRBV29-1 - TGCAGCGTTGCGGGATCCTATAATTCACCCCTCCACTTT CSVAGSYNSPLHF
- TRBJ1-1 13 TRBV10-3 - TGTGCCATCAGTGAGTCCTTGGTGGGGACGTCGATCTTT CAISESLVGTSIF
TRBD1 TRBJ1-4 15 TRBV27 - TGTGCCAGCAGTCCGCGCCGGACAGGGAGAGAAAAACTGTTTTTT CASSPRRTGREKLFF
- TRBJ1-4 14 TRBV27 - TGTGCCAGCAGCGGACAGAGAACTAATGAAAAACTGTTTTTT CASSGQRTNEKLFF
TRBD1 TRBJ2-3 15 TRBV7-2 - TGTGCCAGCAGCTTTGACAGGGGGTTCACAGATACGCAGTATTTT CASSFDRGFTDTQYF
- TRBJ1-1 14 TRBV3-1/TRBV3-2 - TGTGCCAGCAGCCAAGATAAGGGGGGCACTGAAGCTTTCTTT CASSQDKGGTEAFF
- TRBJ2-5 15 TRBV3-1/TRBV3-2 - TGTGCCAGCAGCCAACGTAGAGGGTCGAAAGAGACCCAGTACTTC CASSQRRGSKETQYF
- TRBJ2-5 12 TRBV5-6 - TGTGCCAGCAGCTTGTACTCAGAGACCCAGTACTTC CASSLYSETQYF
- TRBJ2-5 13 TRBV10-1 few TGCGCCAGCAGTGAGTCGGGAAGGGAGACCCAGTACTTC CASSESGRETQYF
- TRBJ1-5 15 TRBV19 once TGTGCCAGTAGTATCACTGCGGCAGGGTACCAGCCCCAGCATTTT CASSITAAGYQPQHF
- TRBJ2-3 15 TRBV14 - TGTGCCAGCAGCCAACACGGCGGTACAACAGATACGCAGTATTTT CASSQHGGTTDTQYF
- TRBJ1-2 15 TRBV19 - TGTGCCAGTACCCCCCCGGGCAGGAGGTTGGAGGGCTACACCTTC CASTPPGRRLEGYTF
- TRBJ1-6 14 TRBV2 - TGTGCCAGCAGCGGCCGGGACGGGTATTCACCCCTCCACTTT CASSGRDGYSPLHF
- TRBJ2-7 12 TRBV24-1 - TGTGCCACCAGTGGGGCTCCCGGGACAAAGTACTTC CATSGAPGTKYF
TRBD1 TRBJ1-1 13 TRBV5-1 - TGCGCCACCTCGGACAGGGGAGCTACTGAAGCTTTCTTT CATSDRGATEAFF
TRBD1 TRBJ1-1 20 TRBV3-1/TRBV3-2 - TGTGCCAGCAGCCAAGATGCCCCCAGCCCGTCCGGGACAGGGGTGACTGAAGCTTTCTTT CASSQDAPSPSGTGVTEAFF
TRBD1 TRBJ1-2 17 TRBV28 - TGTGCCAGCAGTTCAGCGGACAGGGATCGATCTAACTATGGCTACACCTTC CASSSADRDRSNYGYTF
- TRBJ2-1 12 TRBV7-6 large TGTGCCAGCAGCTTAGTCGACAATGAGCAGTTCTTC CASSLVDNEQFF